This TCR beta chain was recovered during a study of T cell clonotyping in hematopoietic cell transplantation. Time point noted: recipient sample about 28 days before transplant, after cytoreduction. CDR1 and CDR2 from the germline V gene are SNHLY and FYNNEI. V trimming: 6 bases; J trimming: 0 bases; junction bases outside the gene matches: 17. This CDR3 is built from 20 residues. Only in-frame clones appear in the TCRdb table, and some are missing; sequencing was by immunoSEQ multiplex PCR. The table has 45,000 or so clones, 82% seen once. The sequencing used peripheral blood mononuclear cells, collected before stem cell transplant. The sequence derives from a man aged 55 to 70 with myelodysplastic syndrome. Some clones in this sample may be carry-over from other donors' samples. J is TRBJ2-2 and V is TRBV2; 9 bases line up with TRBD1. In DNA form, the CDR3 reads TGTGCCAGCAGCGACTATACCGGGACAGGGCTTTGGACGAACACCGGGGAGCTGTTTTTT. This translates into CASSDYTGTGLWTNTGELFF.